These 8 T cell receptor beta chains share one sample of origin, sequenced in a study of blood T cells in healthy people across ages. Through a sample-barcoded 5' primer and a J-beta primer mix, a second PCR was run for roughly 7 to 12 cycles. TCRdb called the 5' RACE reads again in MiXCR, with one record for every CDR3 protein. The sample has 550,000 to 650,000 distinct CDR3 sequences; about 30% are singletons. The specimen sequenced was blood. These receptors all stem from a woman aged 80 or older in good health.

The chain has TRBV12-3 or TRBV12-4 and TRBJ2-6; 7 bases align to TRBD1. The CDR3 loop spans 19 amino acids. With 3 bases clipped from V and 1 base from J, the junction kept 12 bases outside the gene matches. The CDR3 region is CASSFLGRGSHSGANVLTF. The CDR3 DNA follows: TGTGCCAGCAGTTTCCTCGGCAGGGGGTCCCATTCTGGGGCCAACGTCCTGACTTTC.

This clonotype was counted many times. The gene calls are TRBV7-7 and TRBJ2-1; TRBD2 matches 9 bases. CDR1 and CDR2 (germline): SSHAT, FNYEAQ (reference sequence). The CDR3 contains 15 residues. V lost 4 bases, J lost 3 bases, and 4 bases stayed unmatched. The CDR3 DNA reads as TGTGCCAGCAGCTCCGCGGGGGGGCTCTACAATGAGCAGTTCTTC. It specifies CASSSAGGLYNEQFF.

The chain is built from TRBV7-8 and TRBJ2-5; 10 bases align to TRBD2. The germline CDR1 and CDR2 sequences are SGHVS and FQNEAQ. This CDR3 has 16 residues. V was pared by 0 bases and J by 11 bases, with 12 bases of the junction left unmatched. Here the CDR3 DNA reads TGTGCCAGCAGCTTAGCGCCAGCGGGGGGGTCGAATGAGCAGTACTTC. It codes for CASSLAPAGGSNEQYF.

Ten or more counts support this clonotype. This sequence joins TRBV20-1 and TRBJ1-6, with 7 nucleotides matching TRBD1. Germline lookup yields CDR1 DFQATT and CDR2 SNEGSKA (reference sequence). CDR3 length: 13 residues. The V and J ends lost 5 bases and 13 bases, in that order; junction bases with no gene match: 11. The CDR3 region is CSASQDRTEPLHF. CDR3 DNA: TGCAGTGCTTCCCAGGACAGGACGGAGCCCCTCCACTTT.

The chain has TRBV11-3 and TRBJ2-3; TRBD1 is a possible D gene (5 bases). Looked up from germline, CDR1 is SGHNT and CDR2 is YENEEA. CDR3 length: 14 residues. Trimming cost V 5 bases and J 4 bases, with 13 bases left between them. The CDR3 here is CASSVGVQADTQYF. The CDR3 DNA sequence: TGTGCCAGCAGCGTAGGGGTACAGGCAGATACGCAGTATTTT.

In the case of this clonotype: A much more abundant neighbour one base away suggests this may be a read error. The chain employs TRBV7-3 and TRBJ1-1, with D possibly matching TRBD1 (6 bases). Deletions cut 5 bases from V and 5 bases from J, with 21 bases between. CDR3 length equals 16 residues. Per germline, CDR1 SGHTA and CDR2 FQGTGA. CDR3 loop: CASSPSGGNGRTEAFF. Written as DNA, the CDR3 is TGTGCCAGCAGCCCCTCGGGGGGCAACGGGAGAACTGAAGCTTTCTTT.

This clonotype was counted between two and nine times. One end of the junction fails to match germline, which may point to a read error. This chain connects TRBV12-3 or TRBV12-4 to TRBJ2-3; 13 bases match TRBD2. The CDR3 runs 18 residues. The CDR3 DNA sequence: TGTGCCAGCAACCGAGGAGGAACTAGCGGGGGGGCAATAGATGCGCAGTATTTT. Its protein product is CASNRGGTSGGAIDAQYF.

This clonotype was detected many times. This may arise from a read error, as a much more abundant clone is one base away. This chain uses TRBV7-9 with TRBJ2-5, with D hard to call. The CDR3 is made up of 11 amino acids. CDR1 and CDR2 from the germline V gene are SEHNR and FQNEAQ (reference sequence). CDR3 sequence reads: CSSHAAETQYF. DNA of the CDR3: TGTTCCAGCCACGCCGCAGAGACCCAGTACTTC.